This record looks at one T cell receptor beta chain sequence and its context. The ends were cut back, 6 bases at V and 6 bases at J, with 9 bases in the middle. This CDR3 spans 13 amino acids. Germline V gene data show CDR1 as MDHEN and CDR2 as SYDVKM. The data derive from a study of technical replicates of blood from a few donors. TCRdb keeps only in-frame clones here, not all; method: immunoSEQ multiplex PCR. The sample has 65,000 to 95,000 clones; about 97% are singletons. V gene TRBV28 combines with J gene TRBJ1-6; unclear D gene. Sequenced: T cells isolated from PBMCs. The source of this sequence is a human donor in good health. Written as DNA, the CDR3 is TGTGCCAGCAGGGTTTCGAGTAATTCACCCCTCCACTTT. Its translation is CASRVSSNSPLHF. Based on the CDR3 plus reference TRBV28 and TRBJ1-6, the full variable domain is DVKVTQSSRYLVKRTGEKVFLECVQDMDHENMFWYRQDPGLGLRLIYFSYDVKMKEKGDIPEGYSVSREKKERFSLILESASTNQTSMYLCASRVSSNSPLHFGNGTRLTVT.